A single sample is the source of the 7 T cell receptor beta chains below, sequenced in a study of neurological immune-mediated disorders. TCRdb re-derived calls from the 5' RACE reads in MiXCR, one entry per CDR3 protein. This sample carries around 40,000 distinct CDR3 sequences, almost 7.5% of them seen once, and the ten largest clones take around 5%. The sequencing input was CD4+ T cells from blood. These receptors were collected from a man between 50 and 59 years old in good health.

The rearrangement uses TRBV7-9 and TRBJ1-4; D unclear. Per germline, CDR1 SEHNR and CDR2 FQNEAQ (reference sequence). The CDR3 has 14 residues. V lost 5 bases and J 0 bases, leaving 7 bases between the germline ends. The CDR3 here is CASSLTSTNEKLFF. In DNA, the CDR3 is TGTGCCAGCAGCCTAACCTCAACTAATGAAAAACTGTTTTTT.

This clonotype was observed at least ten times. The V and J genes are TRBV7-6 and TRBJ2-2; D is ambiguous. The CDR3 loop spans 14 amino acids. Germline CDR1 and CDR2: SGHVS and FNYEAQ. Trimming cost V 4 bases and J 0 bases, with 6 bases left between them. CDR3 protein: CASSSWTNTGELFF. CDR3 DNA: TGTGCCAGCAGCTCGTGGACGAACACCGGGGAGCTGTTTTTT.

This clonotype is deemed medium-sized (0.01 to 0.1%). V is TRBV7-9 and J is TRBJ2-5, with unresolved D. The CDR3 extends over 11 amino acids. The ends were cut back, 4 bases at V and 3 bases at J, with 3 bases in the middle. The germline CDR1 and CDR2 sequences are SEHNR and FQNEAQ (reference sequence). The DNA for the CDR3 is TGTGCCAGCAGCTCTAAAGAGACCCAGTACTTC. This gives the protein CASSSKETQYF.

This clonotype was detected ten times or more. The chain uses TRBV20-1 and TRBJ2-7, with 10 positions matching TRBD2. The V gene's germline CDR1 is DFQATT and CDR2 SNEGSKA (reference sequence). This CDR3 comprises 16 residues. Trimming took 4 bases from V and 5 from J; bases not matched to a gene: 14. The CDR3 DNA reads as TGCAGTGCTACCGGAGGCACTAGCGGGAAGGAAGACGAGCAGTACTTC. Residues: CSATGGTSGKEDEQYF.

This clonotype was observed at least ten times. The V gene is TRBV5-1, the J gene TRBJ2-5; D is perhaps TRBD2 (6 bases). The CDR3 contains 17 residues. Germline assignment: CDR1 SGHRS and CDR2 YFSETQ. Trimming took 0 bases from V and 5 from J, leaving 20 bases between them. The CDR3: CASSLETRAPREETQYF. The CDR3 nucleotides are TGCGCCAGCAGCTTGGAGACTAGGGCACCTAGGGAGGAGACCCAGTACTTC.

This clonotype was recorded many times. The V gene is TRBV7-8, the J gene TRBJ2-1; D call uncertain. Trimming shortened V by 6 bases and J by 7 bases, and 16 bases separated the two germline ends. The CDR3 sequence is 14 residues long. Germline values: CDR1 SGHVS, CDR2 FQNEAQ. CDR3 region: CASRPMTRVNEQFF. The CDR3 region has the DNA TGTGCCAGCAGACCAATGACTCGCGTGAATGAGCAGTTCTTC.

This clonotype was recorded many times. The CDR3 coding sequence is TGCAGTGCTAGAGGGCCGGCGGGACGTTTTGTTGGTGAGACCCAGTACTTC. This encodes CSARGPAGRFVGETQYF. The V gene is TRBV20-1, the J gene TRBJ2-5; a weak D match, TRBD2 (6 bases). Per germline, CDR1 DFQATT and CDR2 SNEGSKA (reference sequence). Trimming took off 1 base at V and 5 bases at J, with 23 bases between the two ends. The CDR3 has 17 amino acids.